This T cell receptor (beta chain) was profiled in a study of T cells in Graves' hyperthyroidism and ophthalmopathy (dated by TCRdb to between 2017 and 2020). As for the study more broadly: Peripheral blood was collected at initial diagnosis, before any treatment. The 85 to 100 discovery patients were randomly split 7:3 into training and test sets. To identify distinguishing TCR V-J signatures, a discovery cohort of 100 patients was used, comprising 43 with Graves' ophthalmopathy and some 60 with stable Graves' hyperthyroidism. Prospective prediction of ophthalmopathy was tested in an independent validation cohort consisting of some 20 hyperthyroidism patients and 17 patients who later progressed to ophthalmopathy. Following sampling, methimazole starting at 30 mg daily was given to hyperthyroidism patients, and high-dose intravenous methylprednisolone was given to ophthalmopathy patients. Thyroid tissue and blood T-cell repertoires from several Graves' hyperthyroidism patients were also compared in the study. The paper describes TCR Vbeta CDR3 sequencing of around 130 peripheral blood samples, made up of about 40 ophthalmopathy patients, 70 to 75 hyperthyroidism patients and 17 progressor patients. Overall results and qualifications from the work: Most expanded thyroid clonotypes (frequency above 0.001) were also detected in blood, suggesting blood repertoires may reflect thyroid immune responses. Sample size was not statistically predetermined, and blinding of investigators to group allocation was not performed. In validation, the model predicted progression to ophthalmopathy a median of 6.5 months before onset, with 70% to 71% sensitivity and about 72% specificity. In cross-validation, a model built on a 13 V-J signature told ophthalmopathy apart from stable hyperthyroidism with approximately 90% sensitivity and around 84% specificity, and in testing the same model reached 80%/75%.

This clonotype was seen repeatedly, ten times or more. Its antigen remains unidentified. No base quality values were provided; no much bigger clone lies one nucleotide off. Stable Graves' hyperthyroidism was defined as no progression to ophthalmopathy during 18 months of follow-up. The hyperthyroidism patients were between 18 and 65 years old and newly diagnosed, with a disease duration of less than 2 months. Any patient with an uncontrolled infection, another autoimmune disease, pregnancy or lactation was excluded. Diagnoses relied on clinical symptoms, serum thyroxine and TRAb, thyroid ultrasound and orbital computed tomography. Ficoll-Paque density gradient centrifugation was used to isolate PBMCs from approximately 10 ml of fresh peripheral blood. Total RNA was extracted using Trizol reagent, and RNA quality was assessed on an Agilent 2100 Bioanalyzer. TCR beta CDR3 regions were amplified from RNA transcripts. A first-round RT-PCR of the TCR CDR3 used the HTBI primer set with the Qiagen OneStep RT-PCR kit. The libraries were constructed in a second round of multiplex PCR and then size-selected and purified. Paired-end sequencing of the libraries was performed with 100 bp reads on an Illumina HiSeq2000. Regarding the original processing steps: Raw data were processed with SOAPnuke, discarding reads with adapters, uncalled bases, mean Phred below 15, or no exact constant-primer or identifier match. High-quality paired reads were merged with COPE v1.2.5, and unique nucleotide sequences were defined as clonotypes. Clonotypes were aligned to IMGT TRBV, TRBD and TRBJ reference segments using MiTCR v1.1. Analysis was restricted to V-J combinations with a frequency above 0.0001, which covered over 98% of repertoires. A TCS score was defined as the ratio between F50 (clonal expansion) and ExV (chaos), using BLOSUM62-based TCRdist between CDR3 peptides within each V-J. Welch's t-statistics and random forest reduced 500 to 550 V-J features to 10 to 15, which were used in a naive Bayes classifier (R e1071). In TCRdb, the public reads were trimmed at Q25 with fastp and aligned with MiXCR, with productive beta chains retained. Merged by CDR3 protein, the rows form single entries marked with the most common genes and DNA. TCRdb's processing, not the authors', yielded these V and J calls. Within this sample are about 400,000 distinct CDR3 sequences, with roughly 13% of them counted one time only. The ten largest make up around a tenth of the sample.

This clonotype was obtained from a woman aged 18-29 years with Graves' hyperthyroidism. The sequenced material came from blood.

The DNA sequence is as follows: TGTGCCAGCAGCCAAGACGGAGAATATGGCTACACCTTC. It is translated as CASSQDGEYGYTF. The sequence joins TRBV3-1 to TRBJ1-2, with the identity of the D gene unclear. The CDR3 contains 13 residues, cysteine and phenylalanine counted. This entry keeps only the CDR3 DNA: 39 bases, framed from base 1. The V end loses 0 bases and the J end loses 5 bases, and a stretch of 7 bases separates them. The germline V gene (reference sequence) sets CDR1 to LGHDT and CDR2 to YNNKEL.